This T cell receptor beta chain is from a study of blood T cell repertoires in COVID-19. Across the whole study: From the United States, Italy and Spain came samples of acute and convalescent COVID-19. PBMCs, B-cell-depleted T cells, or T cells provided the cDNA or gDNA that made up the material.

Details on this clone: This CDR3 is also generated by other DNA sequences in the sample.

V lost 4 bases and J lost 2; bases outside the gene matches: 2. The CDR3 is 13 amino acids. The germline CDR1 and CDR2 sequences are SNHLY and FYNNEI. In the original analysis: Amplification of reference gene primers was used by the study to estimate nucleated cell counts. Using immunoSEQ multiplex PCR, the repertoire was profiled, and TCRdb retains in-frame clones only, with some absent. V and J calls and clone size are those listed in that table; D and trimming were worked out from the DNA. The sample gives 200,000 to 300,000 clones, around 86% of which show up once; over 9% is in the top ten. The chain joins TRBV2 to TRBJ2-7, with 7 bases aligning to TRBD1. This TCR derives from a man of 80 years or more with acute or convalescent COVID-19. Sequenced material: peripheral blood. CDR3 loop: CASSATGTYEQYF. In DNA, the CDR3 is TGTGCCAGCAGTGCGACAGGGACCTACGAGCAGTACTTC.